The clone carrying this T cell receptor beta chain was counted once. Antigen unknown. The sample comes from a study of shared clonotypes between healthy human individuals. Study-level information: The donors, two women and three men, were aged 18 to 49.

CDR1 ENHRY and CDR2 SYGVKD come from the germline V gene. V lost 1 base and J lost 8; bases outside the gene matches: 4. This CDR3 is built from 15 residues. The method was immunoSEQ multiplex PCR; TCRdb's version includes in-frame clones alone and lacks a portion of them. The data contain hundreds of thousands of clones, nearly 95% of them singletons. Study conclusions and caveats: Clonotype sharing across donors was expected to vary with sequencing depth. Richness estimates generally favored naive over memory subsets.

CD45RO negativity and positive selection for CCR7 defined naive CD8 cells, a population that excluded terminally differentiated effector memory CD45RA+ cells. All the donors were Caucasian adults who lived in Nashville, Tennessee. The TCR originated in a man younger than 45 in good health. The source material was naive CD8+ T cells sorted from blood. V is TRBV10-3 and J is TRBJ2-2, with 10 bases that match TRBD1. CDR3 loop: CAISEWDRGSGELFF. The CDR3 bases are TGTGCCATCAGTGAGTGGGACAGGGGATCTGGGGAGCTGTTTTTT.